This T cell receptor (beta chain) emerged from a study of T cell responses to AZD1222 COVID-19 vaccine. Germline-derived CDR1 and CDR2 are SGHNT and YENEEA. V was clipped by 5 bases and J by 10 bases; unmatched bases: 4. This CDR3 region has 13 residues. The assay was immunoSEQ multiplex PCR, and TCRdb's table has in-frame clones only and misses some. The top ten clones hold about 6.8% of a sample with roughly 110,000 clones, about 89% of them seen once. Sequencing used peripheral blood, obtained 28 days after the second AZD1222 dose. The chain is built from TRBV11-3 and TRBJ1-6, with TRBD1 identical over 8 bases. The clonotype comes from an adult who received the AZD1222 COVID-19 vaccine. CDR3 loop: CASSLRQGSPLHF. The CDR3 DNA sequence: TGTGCCAGCAGCCTCCGACAGGGGTCACCCCTCCACTTT.